This T cell receptor (beta chain) was identified in a study of cytotoxic CD8 clonotypes in ibrutinib-treated CLL. The V and J ends lost 3 bases and 11 bases respectively, with 12 bases between them. From germline, CDR1 is SGDLS and CDR2 YYNGEE. This CDR3 is built from 12 residues. Only in-frame clones appear in the TCRdb table, and some are missing; sequencing was by immunoSEQ multiplex PCR. The sample lists 130,000 to 150,000 clones, approximately 90% occurring once. This chain connects TRBV9 to TRBJ1-5, with D hard to call. The TCR sequence derives from a human donor with chronic lymphocytic leukemia. This material consisted of PBMCs, taken after 12 months of ibrutinib treatment. The CDR3 is CASSDRFGAQHF. In DNA form, the CDR3 reads TGTGCCAGCAGCGACCGGTTTGGGGCCCAGCATTTT. Complete variable domain (other parts from reference TRBV9 and TRBJ1-5): DSGVTQTPKHLITATGQRVTLRCSPRSGDLSVYWYQQSLDQGLQFLIQYYNGEERAKGNILERFSAQQFPDLHSELNLSSLELGDSALYFCASSDRFGAQHFGDGTRLSIL.